This TCR beta chain came from a study of T cell responses to AZD1222 COVID-19 vaccine. Profiling relied on immunoSEQ multiplex PCR, and the TCRdb table lists in-frame clones only, not all of them. The sample has 100,000 to 120,000 clones; over 85% are singletons. The germline V and J ends were trimmed by 1 base and 1 base, with 3 bases remaining between them. CDR3 length: 12 amino acids. Germline-derived CDR1 and CDR2 are GTSNPN and SVGIG (reference sequence). Study results and caveats: The donors showed a predominance of white British ancestry and of females, with possible underestimation of clonal diversity. A rise in Spike-specific TCR breadth and depth followed two AZD1222 doses. Along spike, vaccine-associated CD4 TCRs were found throughout, with dominance at 160-218 and 743-854. The study identified only 6 or 7 AZD1222 recipients as seropositive at baseline.

Turning to this clone: No antigen is known for it.

The clonotype originates from an adult who received the AZD1222 COVID-19 vaccine. V usage is TRBV30 and J usage is TRBJ2-3, with unresolved D. The sample in question was peripheral blood, obtained 28 days after the second AZD1222 dose. The CDR3 loop is CAWSGGTDTQYF. The CDR3, as DNA: TGTGCCTGGAGTGGGGGCACAGATACGCAGTATTTT.